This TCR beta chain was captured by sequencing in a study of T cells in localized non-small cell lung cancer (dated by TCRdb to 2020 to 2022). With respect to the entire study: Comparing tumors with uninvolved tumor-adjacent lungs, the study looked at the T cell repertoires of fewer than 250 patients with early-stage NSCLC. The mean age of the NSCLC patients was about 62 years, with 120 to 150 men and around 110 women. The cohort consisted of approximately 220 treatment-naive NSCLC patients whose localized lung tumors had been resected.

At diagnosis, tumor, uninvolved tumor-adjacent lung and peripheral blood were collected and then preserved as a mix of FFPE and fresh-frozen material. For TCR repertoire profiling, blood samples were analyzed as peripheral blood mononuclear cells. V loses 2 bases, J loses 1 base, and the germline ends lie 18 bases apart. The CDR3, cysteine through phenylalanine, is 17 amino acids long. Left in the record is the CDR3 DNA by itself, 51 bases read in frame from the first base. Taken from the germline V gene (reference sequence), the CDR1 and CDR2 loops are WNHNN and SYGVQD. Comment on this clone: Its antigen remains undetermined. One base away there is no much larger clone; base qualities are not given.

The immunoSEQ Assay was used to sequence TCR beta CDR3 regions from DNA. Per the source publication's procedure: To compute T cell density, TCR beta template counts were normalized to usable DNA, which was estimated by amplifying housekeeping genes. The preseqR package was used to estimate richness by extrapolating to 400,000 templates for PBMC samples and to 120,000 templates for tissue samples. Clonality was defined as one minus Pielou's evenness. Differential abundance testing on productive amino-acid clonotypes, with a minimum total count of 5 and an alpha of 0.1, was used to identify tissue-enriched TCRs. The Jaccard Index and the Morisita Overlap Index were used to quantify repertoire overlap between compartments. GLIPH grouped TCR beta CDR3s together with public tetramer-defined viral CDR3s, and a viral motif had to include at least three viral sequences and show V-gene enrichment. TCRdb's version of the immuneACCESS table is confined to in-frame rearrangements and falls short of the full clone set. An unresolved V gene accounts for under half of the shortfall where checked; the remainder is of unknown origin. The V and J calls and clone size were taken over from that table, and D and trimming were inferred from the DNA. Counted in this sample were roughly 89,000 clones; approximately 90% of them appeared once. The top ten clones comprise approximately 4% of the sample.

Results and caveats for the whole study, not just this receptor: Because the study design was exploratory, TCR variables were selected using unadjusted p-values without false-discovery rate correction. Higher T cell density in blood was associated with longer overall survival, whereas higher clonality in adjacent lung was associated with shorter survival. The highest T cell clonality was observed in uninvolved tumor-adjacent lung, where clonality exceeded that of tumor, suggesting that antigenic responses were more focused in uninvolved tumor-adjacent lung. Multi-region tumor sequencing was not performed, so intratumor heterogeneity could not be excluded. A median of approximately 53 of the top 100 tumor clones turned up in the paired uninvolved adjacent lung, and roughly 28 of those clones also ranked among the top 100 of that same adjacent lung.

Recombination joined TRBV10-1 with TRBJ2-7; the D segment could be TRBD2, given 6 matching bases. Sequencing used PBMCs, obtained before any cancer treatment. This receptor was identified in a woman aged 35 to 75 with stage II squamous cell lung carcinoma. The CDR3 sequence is CASSEPSAGTRSYEQYF. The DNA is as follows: TGCGCCAGCAGTGAGCCTTCTGCCGGGACTCGTTCCTACGAGCAGTACTTC.